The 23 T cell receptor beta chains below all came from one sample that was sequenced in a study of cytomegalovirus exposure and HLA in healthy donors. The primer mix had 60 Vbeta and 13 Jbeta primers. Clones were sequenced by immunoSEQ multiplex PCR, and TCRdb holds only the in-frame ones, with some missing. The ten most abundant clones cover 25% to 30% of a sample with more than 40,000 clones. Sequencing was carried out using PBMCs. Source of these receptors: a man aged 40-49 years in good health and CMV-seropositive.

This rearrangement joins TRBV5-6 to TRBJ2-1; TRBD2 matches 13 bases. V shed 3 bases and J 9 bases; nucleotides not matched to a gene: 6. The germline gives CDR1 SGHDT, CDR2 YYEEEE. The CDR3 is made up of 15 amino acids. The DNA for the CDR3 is TGTGCCAGCAGCTGGACTAGCGGGAGTAGTGTTGAGCAGTTCTTC. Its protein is CASSWTSGSSVEQFF.

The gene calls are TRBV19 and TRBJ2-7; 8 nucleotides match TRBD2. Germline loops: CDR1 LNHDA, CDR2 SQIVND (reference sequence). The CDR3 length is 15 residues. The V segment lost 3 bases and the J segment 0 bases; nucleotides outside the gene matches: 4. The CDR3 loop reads CASSMRSGSSYEQYF. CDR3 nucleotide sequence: TGTGCCAGTAGTATGAGGAGCGGGAGCTCCTACGAGCAGTACTTC.

CDR3 protein: CASSGQMAGETQYF. CDR3 DNA: TGTGCCAGCAGTGGACAGATGGCCGGGGAGACCCAGTACTTC. The rearrangement uses TRBV27 and TRBJ2-5; D perhaps matches TRBD1 (6 bases). The CDR3 runs 14 residues. V gave up 5 bases and J gave up 5 bases, with 15 bases separating them. Per the germline V gene, CDR1 is MNHEY and CDR2 is SMNVEV (reference sequence).

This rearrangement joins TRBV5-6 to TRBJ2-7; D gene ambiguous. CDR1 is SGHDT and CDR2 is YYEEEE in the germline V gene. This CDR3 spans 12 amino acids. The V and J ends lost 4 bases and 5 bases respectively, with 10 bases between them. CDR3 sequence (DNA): TGTGCCAGCAGCCGTGAGAAAAACGAGCAGTACTTC. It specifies CASSREKNEQYF.

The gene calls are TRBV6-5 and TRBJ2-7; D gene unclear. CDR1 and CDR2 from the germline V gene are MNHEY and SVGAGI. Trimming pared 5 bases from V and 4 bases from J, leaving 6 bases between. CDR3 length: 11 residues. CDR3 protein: CASSTGYEQYF. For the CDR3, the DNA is TGTGCCAGCAGTACCGGGTACGAGCAGTACTTC.

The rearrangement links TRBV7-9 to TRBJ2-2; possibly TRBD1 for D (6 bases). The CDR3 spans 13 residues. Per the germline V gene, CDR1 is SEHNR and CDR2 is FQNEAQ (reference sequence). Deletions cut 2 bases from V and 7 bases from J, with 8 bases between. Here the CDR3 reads CASSLQGHGELFF. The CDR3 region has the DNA TGTGCCAGCAGCTTACAGGGGCACGGGGAGCTGTTTTTT.

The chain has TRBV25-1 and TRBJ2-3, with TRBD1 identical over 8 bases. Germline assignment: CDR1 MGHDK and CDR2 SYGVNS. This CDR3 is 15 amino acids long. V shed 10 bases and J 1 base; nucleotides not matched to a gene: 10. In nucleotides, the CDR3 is TGTGCCACCCTGAAACCGGGACAGGGCACAGATACGCAGTATTTT. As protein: CATLKPGQGTDTQYF.

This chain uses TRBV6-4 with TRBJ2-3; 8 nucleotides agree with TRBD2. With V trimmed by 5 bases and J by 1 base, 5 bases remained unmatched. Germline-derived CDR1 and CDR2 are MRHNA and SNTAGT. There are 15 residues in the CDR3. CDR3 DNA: TGTGCCAGCAGTAGTAGCGGGGTAGGCACAGATACGCAGTATTTT. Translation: CASSSSGVGTDTQYF.

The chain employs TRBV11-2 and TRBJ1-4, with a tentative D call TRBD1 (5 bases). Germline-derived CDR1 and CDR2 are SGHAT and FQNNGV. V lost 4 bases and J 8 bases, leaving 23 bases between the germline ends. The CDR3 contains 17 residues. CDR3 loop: CASSSWRRGGQNEKLFF. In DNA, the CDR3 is TGTGCCAGCAGCTCCTGGCGGAGGGGTGGTCAAAACGAAAAACTGTTTTTT.

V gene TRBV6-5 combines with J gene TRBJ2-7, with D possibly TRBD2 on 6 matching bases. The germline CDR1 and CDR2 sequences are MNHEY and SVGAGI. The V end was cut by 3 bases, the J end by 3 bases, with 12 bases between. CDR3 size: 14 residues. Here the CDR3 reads CASSYTGDFYEQYF. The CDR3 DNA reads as TGTGCCAGCAGTTATACGGGGGACTTCTACGAGCAGTACTTC.

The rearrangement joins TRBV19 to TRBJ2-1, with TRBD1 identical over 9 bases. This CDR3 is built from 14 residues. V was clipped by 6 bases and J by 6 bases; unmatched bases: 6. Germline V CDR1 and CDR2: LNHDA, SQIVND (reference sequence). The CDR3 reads CASRVDRGFNEQFF. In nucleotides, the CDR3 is TGTGCCAGTAGGGTGGACAGGGGTTTCAATGAGCAGTTCTTC.

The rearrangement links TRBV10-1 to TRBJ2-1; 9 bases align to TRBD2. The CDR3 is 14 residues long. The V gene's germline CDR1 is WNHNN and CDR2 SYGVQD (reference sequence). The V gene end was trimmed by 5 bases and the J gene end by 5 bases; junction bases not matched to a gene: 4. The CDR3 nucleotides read TGCGCCAGCAGTAAGCTAGCGGGGAACAATGAGCAGTTCTTC. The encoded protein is CASSKLAGNNEQFF.

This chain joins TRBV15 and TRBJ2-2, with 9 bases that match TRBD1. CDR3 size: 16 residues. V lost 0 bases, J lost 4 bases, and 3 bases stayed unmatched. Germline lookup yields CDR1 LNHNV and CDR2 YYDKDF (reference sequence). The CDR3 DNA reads TGTGCCACCAGCAGAGATCTGGACAGGGGCACCGGGGAGCTGTTTTTT. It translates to CATSRDLDRGTGELFF. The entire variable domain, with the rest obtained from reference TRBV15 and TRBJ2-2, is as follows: DAMVIQNPRYQVTQFGKPVTLSCSQTLNHNVMYWYQQKSSQAPKLLFHYYDKDFNNEADTPDNFQSRRPNTSFCFLDIRSPGLGDTAMYLCATSRDLDRGTGELFFGEGSRLTVL.

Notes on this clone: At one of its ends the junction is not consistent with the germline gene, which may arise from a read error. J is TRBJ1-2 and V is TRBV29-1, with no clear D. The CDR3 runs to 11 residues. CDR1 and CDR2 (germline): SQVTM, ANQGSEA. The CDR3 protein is CSAKYAYSYTF. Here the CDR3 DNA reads TGCAGCGCCAAATACGCCTATAGCTACACCTTC. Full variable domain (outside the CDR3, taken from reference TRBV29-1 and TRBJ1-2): SAVISQKPSRDICQRGTSLTIQCQVDSQVTMMFWYRQQPGQSLTLIATANQGSEATYESGFVIDKFPISRPNLTFSTLTVSNMSPEDSSIYLCSAKYAYSYTFGSGTRLTVV.

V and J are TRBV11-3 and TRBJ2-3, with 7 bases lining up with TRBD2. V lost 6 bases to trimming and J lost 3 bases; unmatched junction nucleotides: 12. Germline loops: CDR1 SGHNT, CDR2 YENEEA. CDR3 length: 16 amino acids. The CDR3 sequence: CASSLSGDPRTDTQYF. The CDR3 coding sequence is TGTGCCAGCAGTTTAAGCGGGGACCCTAGGACAGATACGCAGTATTTT.

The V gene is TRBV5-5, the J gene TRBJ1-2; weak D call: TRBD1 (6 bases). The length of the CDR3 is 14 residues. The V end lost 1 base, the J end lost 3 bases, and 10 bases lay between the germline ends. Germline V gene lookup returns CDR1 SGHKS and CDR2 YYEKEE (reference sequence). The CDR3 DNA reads TGTGCCAGCAGCTTGTCTTCAGGGGACTATGGCTACACCTTC. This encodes CASSLSSGDYGYTF.

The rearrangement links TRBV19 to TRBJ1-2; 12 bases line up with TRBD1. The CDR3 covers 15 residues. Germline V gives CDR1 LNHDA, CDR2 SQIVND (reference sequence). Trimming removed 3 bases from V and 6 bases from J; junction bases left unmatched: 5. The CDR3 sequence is CASSMGQGAHDGYTF. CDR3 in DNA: TGTGCCAGTAGTATGGGACAGGGGGCACATGATGGCTACACCTTC.

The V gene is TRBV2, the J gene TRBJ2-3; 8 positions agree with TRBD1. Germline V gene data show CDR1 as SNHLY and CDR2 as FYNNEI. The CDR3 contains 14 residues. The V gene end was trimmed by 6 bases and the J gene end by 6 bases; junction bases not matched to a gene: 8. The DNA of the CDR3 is TGTGCCAGCAGCCAGGGACAGGTCTGGGATACGCAGTATTTT. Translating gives CASSQGQVWDTQYF.

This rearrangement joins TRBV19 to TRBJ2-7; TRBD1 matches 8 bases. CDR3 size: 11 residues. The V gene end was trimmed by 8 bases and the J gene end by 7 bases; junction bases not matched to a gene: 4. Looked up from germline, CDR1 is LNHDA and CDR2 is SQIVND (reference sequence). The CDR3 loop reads CASRTGREQYF. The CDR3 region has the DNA TGTGCCAGTCGGACAGGGCGAGAGCAGTACTTC.

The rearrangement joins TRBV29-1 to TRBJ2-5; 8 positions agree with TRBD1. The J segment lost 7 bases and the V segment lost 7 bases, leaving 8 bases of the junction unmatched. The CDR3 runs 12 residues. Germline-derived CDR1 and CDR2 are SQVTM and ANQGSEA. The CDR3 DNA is TGCAGCGGAGAAACAGGACAGGGGACCCAGTACTTC. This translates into CSGETGQGTQYF.

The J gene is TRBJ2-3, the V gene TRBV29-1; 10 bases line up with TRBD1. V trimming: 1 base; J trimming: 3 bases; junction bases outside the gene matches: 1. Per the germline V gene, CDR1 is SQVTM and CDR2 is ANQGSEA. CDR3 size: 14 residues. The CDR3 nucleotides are TGCAGCGTTGAAGGGACAGGGGGGACAGATACGCAGTATTTT. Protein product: CSVEGTGGTDTQYF.

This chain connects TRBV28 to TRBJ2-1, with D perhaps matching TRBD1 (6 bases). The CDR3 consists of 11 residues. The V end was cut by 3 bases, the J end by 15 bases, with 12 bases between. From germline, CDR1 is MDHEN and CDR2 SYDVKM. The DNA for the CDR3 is TGTGCCAGCAGTTTTCAGGGGAAGGGGTTCTTC. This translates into CASSFQGKGFF.

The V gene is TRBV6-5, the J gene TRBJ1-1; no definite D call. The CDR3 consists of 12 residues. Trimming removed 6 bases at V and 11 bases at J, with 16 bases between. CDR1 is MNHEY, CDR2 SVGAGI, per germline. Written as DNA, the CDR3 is TGTGCCAGCAGCACAGATCGTAGGTTCGCTTTCTTT. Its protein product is CASSTDRRFAFF.